The T cell receptor (beta chain) described here comes from a study of CD8 T cells in ankylosing spondylitis. At least ten counts were recorded for this clonotype. What it binds is unknown. Looked up from germline, CDR1 is SGDLS and CDR2 is YYNGEE. This CDR3 region has 14 residues. Trimming cost V 0 bases and J 5 bases, with 11 bases left between them. Findings of the study overall: Past research had described some motif variants in reactive arthritis synovial fluid and blood.

Using quantitative 5'-RACE with molecular barcodes, the authors made TCR beta libraries. TCRdb processed the 5' RACE reads anew with MiXCR; each CDR3 protein has one entry. The table shows some 200,000 distinct CDR3 sequences, with roughly 24% occurring only once. V is TRBV9 and J is TRBJ2-5; possible D gene TRBD2, 5 bases. The sequencing sample was made of blood, either unsorted or a sorted T cell fraction (not recorded which). The clonotype comes from a male donor with ankylosing spondylitis or in good health (not recorded which). The CDR3 sequence: CASSVAGGAETQYF. The DNA for the CDR3 is TGTGCCAGCAGCGTAGCTGGAGGCGCCGAGACCCAGTACTTC.